Each of the 19 T cell receptor beta chains below was sequenced from the same sample in a study of CD8+CD57+ T cells in acquired aplastic anemia. Genomic DNA templated the TCR beta VDJ and CDR3 profiling. TCRdb re-called the reads through MiXCR, storing one row per CDR3 protein. The sample contains some 210,000 distinct CDR3 sequences, around 63% of which appear only once. Sequenced material: sorted CD4+, CD8+, or CD8+CD57+ T cells (not recorded which) from PBMCs. Source of these receptors: a human donor in good health.

This clonotype occurred a few times. The chain employs TRBV7-7 and TRBJ2-7; no definite D call. Germline assignment: CDR1 SSHAT and CDR2 FNYEAQ (reference sequence). This CDR3 spans 13 amino acids. V was trimmed by 5 bases and J by 4 bases, leaving 12 bases between them. Here the CDR3 reads CASSQGIGYEQYF. Here the CDR3 DNA reads TGTGCCAGCAGCCAAGGCATAGGGTACGAGCAGTACTTC.

The chain couples TRBV20-1 to TRBJ2-7, with 9 bases lining up with TRBD2. Germline CDR1 DFQATT, CDR2 SNEGSKA (reference sequence). The CDR3 is 12 residues long. Trimming cost V 7 bases and J 5 bases; bases outside gene matches: 6. The CDR3 loop is CSVLAGANEQYF. The CDR3 nucleotides read TGCAGTGTATTAGCGGGAGCAAACGAGCAGTACTTC.

On this clonotype itself: Since a much larger clone is just one base distant, this may be a read error. DNA of the CDR3: TGTGCCAGCAGTGGTGTAGAGGAAGAGGCCCAGTACTTC. Translated: CASSGVEEEAQYF. The chain uses TRBV27 and TRBJ2-5; D gene uncertain. The CDR3 spans 13 residues. The V gene's germline CDR1 is MNHEY and CDR2 SMNVEV (reference sequence).

This clonotype turned up a few times. V gene TRBV7-8 combines with J gene TRBJ1-1; tentative D call: TRBD1 (5 bases). The V gene's germline CDR1 is SGHVS and CDR2 FQNEAQ. The CDR3 runs 13 residues. Trimming removed 4 bases at V and 3 bases at J, with 9 bases between. The CDR3 DNA follows: TGTGCCAGCAGCTCGGGACGGCACACTGAAGCTTTCTTT. Its protein is CASSSGRHTEAFF. The complete variable domain, with remaining parts taken from reference TRBV7-8 and TRBJ1-1, reads GAGVSQSPRYKVAKRGQDVALRCDPISGHVSLFWYQQALGQGPEFLTYFQNEAQLDKSGLPSDRFFAERPEGSVSTLKIQRTQQEDSAVYLCASSSGRHTEAFFGQGTRLTVV.

The chain has TRBV6-4 and TRBJ1-1; no clear D gene. Between the trimmed V and J ends, which lost 8 bases and 3 bases, there was a span of 13 bases. CDR3 size: 13 residues. Germline lookup yields CDR1 MRHNA and CDR2 SNTAGT. The CDR3, as DNA: TGTGCCAGCGCACCGGACGGGGACACTGAAGCTTTCTTT. The encoded protein is CASAPDGDTEAFF.

Comment on this clonotype: A much larger clonotype is one base distant, so this may be a read error. The rearrangement joins TRBV20-1 to TRBJ2-1; no definite D call. V was clipped by 4 bases and J by 6 bases, with 16 bases between them. The germline V gene encodes CDR1 DFQATT and CDR2 SNEGSKA (reference sequence). The CDR3 is made up of 14 amino acids. The CDR3 loop is CSATLGGKGNEQFF. The CDR3 region has the DNA TGCAGTGCTACTTTAGGTGGGAAAGGCAATGAGCAGTTCTTC.

This clonotype came up many times. This rearrangement joins TRBV5-8 to TRBJ1-5; D remains unclear. The CDR3 is 14 amino acids. The V gene's germline CDR1 is SGHTS and CDR2 YDEGEE. V was clipped by 2 bases and J by 1 base, with 7 bases between them. The CDR3 region has the DNA TGTGCCAGCAGCTTCCATAACAGCAATCAGCCCCAGCATTTT. As protein: CASSFHNSNQPQHF.

The chain carries TRBV28 and TRBJ1-1, with D hard to call. CDR1 and CDR2 (germline): MDHEN, SYDVKM. The length of the CDR3 is 13 residues. Between the trimmed V and J ends, which lost 7 bases and 6 bases, there was a span of 15 bases. The CDR3 sequence is CASIPAAPSEAFF. CDR3 nucleotides: TGTGCCAGCATCCCGGCGGCACCCTCTGAAGCTTTCTTT.

This clonotype was detected a few times. The chain recombines TRBV20-1 with TRBJ1-2; perhaps TRBD1 as D (5 bases). CDR3 size: 14 residues. Deletions cut 0 bases from V and 3 bases from J, with 11 bases between. Germline CDR1 is DFQATT and CDR2 is SNEGSKA (reference sequence). CDR3 protein: CSARDRGSDYGYTF. As DNA, the CDR3 is TGCAGTGCTAGAGATAGGGGAAGTGACTATGGCTACACCTTC.

J is TRBJ1-6 and V is TRBV12-3 or TRBV12-4, with D possibly TRBD1 on 5 matching bases. The V end was cut by 10 bases, the J end by 0 bases, with 13 bases between. The CDR3 totals 15 residues. In DNA, the CDR3 is TGTGCCACCACAGGAAAAGACTCCTATAATTCACCCCTCCACTTT. Translation: CATTGKDSYNSPLHF.

This clonotype was seen at least ten times. The chain is built from TRBV10-2 and TRBJ1-1; D is ambiguous. CDR3 length equals 15 residues. V gave up 0 bases and J gave up 2 bases, with 10 bases separating them. Germline V gene sequence: CDR1 WSHSY, CDR2 SAAADI. CDR3 in DNA: TGCGCCAGCAGTGAGTCGATGGCCGCAAACACTGAAGCTTTCTTT. Translating gives CASSESMAANTEAFF.

The genes are TRBV7-8 and TRBJ1-2; D might be TRBD1 (6 bases). Germline loops: CDR1 SGHVS, CDR2 FQNEAQ. The CDR3 consists of 13 residues. V was clipped by 1 base and J by 8 bases, with 11 bases between them. CDR3 in DNA: TGTGCCAGCAGCTTAGAAACAGGGTTAGGCTACACCTTC. Translating gives CASSLETGLGYTF.

J is TRBJ2-1 and V is TRBV7-8; 7 nucleotides line up with TRBD2. Germline V gives CDR1 SGHVS, CDR2 FQNEAQ. This CDR3 has 17 residues. V dropped 5 bases and J dropped 6; count of bases not matched to a gene: 16. CDR3 residues: CASSPPRGGGRGNEQFF. The CDR3 bases are TGTGCCAGCAGCCCCCCCCGAGGCGGGGGAAGAGGCAATGAGCAGTTCTTC.

This clonotype has only a few counts. The chain uses TRBV19 and TRBJ1-5; D uncertain. The CDR3 length is 17 residues. Trimming stripped 3 bases from V and 3 bases from J, with 18 bases between. Germline assignment: CDR1 LNHDA and CDR2 SQIVND (reference sequence). CDR3: CASSMSSNGYANQPQHF. The CDR3 nucleotides are TGTGCCAGTAGTATGAGCAGCAATGGGTACGCCAATCAGCCCCAGCATTTT.

This clonotype has a count of ten or more. V and J are TRBV7-6 and TRBJ1-1; D may be TRBD1 (5 bases). The CDR3 has 12 amino acids. Germline-derived CDR1 and CDR2 are SGHVS and FNYEAQ. V was trimmed by 4 bases and J by 11 bases, leaving 14 bases between them. The CDR3 nucleotides are TGTGCCAGCAGCTCCCGAACGGGGGGGGCTTTCTTT. Protein product: CASSSRTGGAFF.

The table lists this clonotype with a few counts. The chain joins TRBV20-1 to TRBJ2-7; a weak D match, TRBD2 (5 bases). The CDR3 length is 12 residues. V was clipped by 0 bases and J by 6 bases, with 9 bases between them. CDR1 is DFQATT, CDR2 SNEGSKA, per germline (reference sequence). The CDR3 DNA sequence: TGCAGTGCTAGAGATCTCCGGGGCGAGCAGTACTTC. Encoded protein: CSARDLRGEQYF.

CDR3 sequence reads: CASSYGWVGTGVSPLHF. DNA of the CDR3: TGTGCCAGCAGCTACGGGTGGGTAGGGACAGGAGTTTCACCCCTCCACTTT. The chain uses TRBV7-2 and TRBJ1-6; TRBD1 aligns across 8 bases. Germline-derived CDR1 and CDR2 are SGHTA and FQGNSA. J was trimmed by 9 bases and V by 4 bases; bases with no gene match: 14. The length of the CDR3 is 17 residues.

The chain couples TRBV9 to TRBJ2-5; 8 positions agree with TRBD1. The V gene end was trimmed by 0 bases and the J gene end by 5 bases; junction bases not matched to a gene: 12. Germline V gives CDR1 SGDLS, CDR2 YYNGEE. The CDR3 length is 17 residues. The CDR3 DNA sequence: TGTGCCAGCAGCGTAGGGGGACAGGCAGCCTTGGGGGAGACCCAGTACTTC. Its translation: CASSVGGQAALGETQYF.

In its sample, this clonotype was seen once. The V and J genes are TRBV2 and TRBJ2-2; a possible D gene is TRBD2 (7 bases). The V end lost 7 bases, the J end lost 1 base, and 10 bases lay between the germline ends. Germline-derived CDR1 and CDR2 are SNHLY and FYNNEI. This CDR3 is 14 amino acids long. CDR3 loop: CASIGGENTGELFF. Here the CDR3 DNA reads TGTGCCAGCATAGGGGGGGAGAACACCGGGGAGCTGTTTTTT.